This TCR beta chain was profiled in a study of T cell repertoires in cytomegalovirus infection. The germline V gene has CDR1 DFQATT and CDR2 SNEGSKA (reference sequence). Between the trimmed V and J ends, which lost 2 bases and 5 bases, there was a span of 10 bases. The CDR3 is 12 residues long. TCRdb called the reads again in MiXCR, with one record for every CDR3 protein. The sample has about 130,000 distinct CDR3 sequences, roughly 9% seen once; the top ten hold around a tenth. The chain joins TRBV20-1 to TRBJ2-7, with a possible D match to TRBD2 (6 bases). This receptor was obtained from a human donor in good health (CMV status not recorded). Some clones in this sample may be carry-over from other donors' samples. The specimen was PBMCs. CDR3 in amino acids: CSARPPGDEQYF. CDR3 DNA sequence: TGCAGTGCTAGACCCCCGGGGGACGAGCAGTACTTC.